The TCR beta chain described here comes from a study of blood T cells in healthy people across ages. General study points: Diversity of TCR beta per million T cells declined in a roughly linear way with age. There was no known CMV status for donors, so expanded clonotype changes were possibly confounded. Greater diversity and more naive CD4+ cells were seen in long-lived donors than in aged donors.

Combining a sample-barcoded 5' primer with a J-beta primer mix, a second PCR ran for roughly 7 to 12 cycles. TCRdb ran MiXCR on the 5' RACE reads and lists one entry per CDR3 protein. The table shows roughly 2 million distinct CDR3 sequences, with roughly 52% occurring only once. Researchers collected roughly 10 milliliters of peripheral blood from every single donor. Comments on this clonotype: The antigen is undetermined.

CDR3 length: 15 residues. Trimming at V came to 1 base and at J to 5 bases, leaving 6 bases not matched to a gene. CDR1 and CDR2 (germline): SEHNR, FQNEAQ (reference sequence). Sequencing was done on a sample of blood. This receptor was taken from a woman in her thirties or forties in good health. This chain joins TRBV7-9 and TRBJ2-3; 7 bases are shared with TRBD2. The CDR3 reads CASSLVRSSGDTQYF. DNA for the CDR3: TGTGCCAGCAGCTTAGTACGGTCTAGCGGAGATACGCAGTATTTT. Looking up the rest from reference TRBV7-9 and TRBJ2-3 gives the full variable domain: DTGVSQNPRHKITKRGQNVTFRCDPISEHNRLYWYRQTLGQGPEFLTYFQNEAQLEKSRLLSDRFSAERPKGSFSTLEIQRTEQGDSAMYLCASSLVRSSGDTQYFGPGTRLTVL.